The 28 T cell receptor beta chains in this list originate from one sample, sequenced in a study of blood T cell repertoires in COVID-19. Here immunoSEQ multiplex PCR was the method, and the copy in TCRdb shows in-frame clones only, minus some. The table records about 180,000 clones, 75% to 85% of them present only once. Source material: peripheral blood. The receptors come from a human donor in a cohort sampled during active COVID-19.

This CDR3 reads CASSQRGRGYGYTF. The CDR3 DNA reads TGTGCCAGCAGTCAAAGGGGGCGCGGCTATGGCTACACCTTC. The chain uses TRBV6-5 and TRBJ1-2, with 7 bases fitting TRBD1. The germline V gene encodes CDR1 MNHEY and CDR2 SVGAGI. The V gene end was trimmed by 5 bases and the J gene end by 4 bases; junction bases not matched to a gene: 7. The CDR3 contains 14 residues.

This clone was seen a few times. This chain joins TRBV14 and TRBJ1-1, with D maybe TRBD1 (6 bases). The CDR3 has 14 residues. Trimming removed 6 bases from V and 3 bases from J, with 14 bases in between. Germline loops: CDR1 SGHDN, CDR2 FVKESK. The CDR3 loop is CASRPTGWDTEAFF. The DNA of the CDR3 is TGTGCCAGCAGACCGACAGGATGGGACACTGAAGCTTTCTTT.

This clone was recorded a few times. V gene TRBV4-3 combines with J gene TRBJ1-2; D not certain. Germline CDR1 and CDR2: LGHNA and YSLEER. The V end was cut by 0 bases, the J end by 4 bases, with 15 bases between. The CDR3 consists of 16 residues. CDR3: CASSQEVQQSSYGYTF. The CDR3 nucleotides are TGCGCCAGCAGCCAAGAGGTACAGCAAAGCAGCTATGGCTACACCTTC.

The rearrangement joins TRBV19 to TRBJ1-2; possibly TRBD1 for D (5 bases). Germline CDR1 and CDR2: LNHDA and SQIVND (reference sequence). CDR3 length: 13 amino acids. Trimming took off 4 bases at V and 4 bases at J, with 10 bases between the two ends. CDR3 loop: CASSTTARYGYTF. The CDR3 DNA sequence: TGTGCCAGTAGTACGACAGCCCGCTATGGCTACACCTTC. Full variable domain (remainder filled in from reference TRBV19 and TRBJ1-2): DGGITQSPKYLFRKEGQNVTLSCEQNLNHDAMYWYRQDPGQGLRLIYYSQIVNDFQKGDIAEGYSVSREKKESFPLTVTSAQKNPTAFYLCASSTTARYGYTFGSGTRLTVV.

V gene TRBV4-2 combines with J gene TRBJ2-7, with D perhaps TRBD2 (5 bases). This CDR3 has 15 amino acids. Germline V gene data show CDR1 as LGHNA and CDR2 as YNFKEQ. V lost 3 bases and J 2 bases, leaving 14 bases between the germline ends. This CDR3 is CASSQREDSAYEQYF. The CDR3 DNA reads TGTGCCAGCAGCCAGAGGGAAGACTCAGCCTACGAGCAGTACTTC.

This chain joins TRBV7-9 and TRBJ2-7, with D perhaps matching TRBD2 (6 bases). CDR3 length: 14 amino acids. Trimming took off 5 bases at V and 2 bases at J, with 13 bases between the two ends. Germline V lookup: CDR1 SEHNR, CDR2 FQNEAQ (reference sequence). The CDR3 region has the DNA TGTGCCAGCAGCCTTGGACTATCACCCTACGAGCAGTACTTC. Translating gives CASSLGLSPYEQYF.

This chain joins TRBV6-5 and TRBJ1-5, with a weak D call TRBD1 (5 bases). CDR3 size: 13 residues. V gave up 5 bases and J gave up 7 bases, with 12 bases separating them. Germline V lookup: CDR1 MNHEY, CDR2 SVGAGI. CDR3 nucleotide sequence: TGTGCCAGCAGTAAGGACATGGGGCAGCCCCAGCATTTT. Protein: CASSKDMGQPQHF.

This chain joins TRBV28 and TRBJ2-7, with 7 bases that match TRBD2. Germline-derived CDR1 and CDR2 are MDHEN and SYDVKM. The CDR3 covers 14 residues. The V gene end was trimmed by 1 base and the J gene end by 6 bases; junction bases not matched to a gene: 6. CDR3 region: CASSLSGGEGEQYF. The DNA for the CDR3 is TGTGCCAGCAGTTTATCGGGTGGGGAGGGCGAGCAGTACTTC. The whole variable domain, remainder taken from reference TRBV28 and TRBJ2-7, is DVKVTQSSRYLVKRTGEKVFLECVQDMDHENMFWYRQDPGLGLRLIYFSYDVKMKEKGDIPEGYSVSREKKERFSLILESASTNQTSMYLCASSLSGGEGEQYFGPGTRLTVT.

The V gene is TRBV3-1 (or the pseudogene TRBV3-2), the J gene TRBJ1-6, with 9 bases fitting TRBD1. Germline values: CDR1 LGHDT, CDR2 YNNKEL (reference sequence). V was pared by 2 bases and J by 0 bases, with 5 bases of the junction left unmatched. This CDR3 has 18 amino acids. The CDR3 DNA is TGTGCCAGCAGCCAAACTGGACAGGGGAGCTCCTATAATTCACCCCTCCACTTT. Protein sequence: CASSQTGQGSSYNSPLHF.

This chain joins TRBV9 and TRBJ2-3, with 10 positions matching TRBD1. Trimming at V came to 4 bases and at J to 3 bases, leaving 8 bases not matched to a gene. This CDR3 has 16 amino acids. Germline V gene data show CDR1 as SGDLS and CDR2 as YYNGEE. In nucleotides, the CDR3 is TGTGCCAGCAGCCCACAGACAGGGGGCGGGACAGATACGCAGTATTTT. This sequence encodes CASSPQTGGGTDTQYF.

The chain couples TRBV21-1 to TRBJ2-1; whether TRBD2, the table's D call, matches the DNA was not checked. TRBV21-1 is a recognized pseudogene. The CDR3 has 18 amino acids. The CDR3 DNA reads TGTGCCAGCAGCAAAGCCGCCGGGACTAGCGGGAGTTGCCATGAGCAGTTCTTC. Residues: CASSKAAGTSGSCHEQFF.

The chain employs TRBV13 and TRBJ2-1; D possibly corresponds to TRBD1 (6 bases). CDR3 size: 13 residues. V was pared by 7 bases and J by 8 bases, with 15 bases between. Germline V gives CDR1 PRHDT, CDR2 FYEKMQ (reference sequence). CDR3 loop: CASNPQGSDEQFF. The CDR3 coding sequence is TGTGCCAGCAACCCCCAGGGGTCCGATGAGCAGTTCTTC.

The chain links TRBV6-6 to TRBJ2-1, with D possibly being TRBD2 (5 bases). The CDR3 is 15 residues long. Germline V lookup: CDR1 MNHNY, CDR2 SVGAGI (reference sequence). Trimming removed 6 bases at V and 1 base at J, with 13 bases between. CDR3 amino acids: CASSPGLASYNEQFF. In DNA, the CDR3 is TGTGCCAGCAGCCCCGGGCTAGCTTCCTACAATGAGCAGTTCTTC.

This chain connects TRBV16 to TRBJ2-1, with 11 bases matching TRBD2. Germline values: CDR1 KGHSY, CDR2 FQNENV. This CDR3 spans 16 amino acids. V was pared by 0 bases and J by 7 bases, with 5 bases of the junction left unmatched. CDR3 sequence reads: CASSQSASGRRNEQFF. Here the CDR3 DNA reads TGTGCCAGCAGCCAATCGGCTAGCGGGAGGAGAAATGAGCAGTTCTTC.

CDR3 coding DNA: TGTGCCAGCAGTTTGGACAGGACCTACGAGCAGTACTTC. Translating it yields CASSLDRTYEQYF. This rearrangement joins TRBV6-5 to TRBJ2-7; 7 bases align to TRBD1. The junction had 2 bases not matched to a gene; V was cut back by 4 bases and J by 2 bases. This CDR3 is built from 13 residues. CDR1 is MNHEY, CDR2 SVGAGI, per germline.

This clone was detected only a few times. The chain is built from TRBV2 and TRBJ1-4; the D is unclear. The germline V gene has CDR1 SNHLY and CDR2 FYNNEI. This CDR3 is built from 13 residues. Between the trimmed V and J ends, which lost 6 bases and 13 bases, there was a span of 18 bases. The CDR3: CASRRQAPEGLFF. DNA of the CDR3: TGTGCCAGCAGGCGTCAGGCCCCTGAGGGACTGTTTTTT.

The rearrangement joins TRBV18 to TRBJ2-1; a weak D match, TRBD1 (6 bases). The CDR3 has 15 residues. Germline-derived CDR1 and CDR2 are KGHSH and LQKENI. Trimming removed 0 bases from V and 8 bases from J, with 14 bases in between. CDR3 protein: CASSPPSQGRDEQFF. As DNA, the CDR3 is TGTGCCAGCTCACCACCGTCACAGGGAAGGGATGAGCAGTTCTTC.

This clone was found once. This chain joins TRBV5-6 and TRBJ1-6; TRBD1 matches 8 bases. The CDR3 runs to 16 residues. After removal of 4 bases from V and 10 bases from J, the junction contained 13 bases not matched to a gene. CDR1 and CDR2 (germline): SGHDT, YYEEEE. Here the CDR3 DNA reads TGTGCCAGCAGCCCGCGGGCAGGGGGCGTTTTATCACCCCTCCACTTT. This gives the protein CASSPRAGGVLSPLHF.

The V gene is TRBV18, the J gene TRBJ1-3; D gene ambiguous. V lost 2 bases and J 3 bases, leaving 14 bases between the germline ends. The CDR3 sequence is 16 residues long. The germline V gene has CDR1 KGHSH and CDR2 LQKENI. The CDR3: CASSPSRPGSGNTIYF. CDR3 DNA sequence: TGTGCCAGCTCACCATCTCGCCCGGGAAGTGGAAACACCATATATTTT.

A word on this clone: Other DNA sequences in the sample encode the same CDR3. The genes are TRBV28 and TRBJ1-1; D is possibly TRBD1 (6 bases). CDR3 length: 14 residues. Germline CDR1 and CDR2: MDHEN and SYDVKM. The V gene lost 7 bases and the J gene lost 5 bases, with 17 bases spanning the gap. CDR3 sequence: CASTKQGGSTEAFF. Written as DNA, the CDR3 is TGTGCCAGCACCAAACAGGGAGGGAGTACTGAAGCTTTCTTT. Supplemented by reference TRBV28 and TRBJ1-1, the full variable domain reads DVKVTQSSRYLVKRTGEKVFLECVQDMDHENMFWYRQDPGLGLRLIYFSYDVKMKEKGDIPEGYSVSREKKERFSLILESASTNQTSMYLCASTKQGGSTEAFFGQGTRLTVV.

J is TRBJ1-2 and V is TRBV6-5; possible D gene TRBD1, 6 bases. The CDR3 has 14 amino acids. The germline V and J ends were trimmed by 7 bases and 4 bases, with 16 bases remaining between them. Per the germline V gene, CDR1 is MNHEY and CDR2 is SVGAGI. Here the CDR3 reads CASTTQGGGYGYTF. CDR3 DNA: TGTGCCAGCACAACCCAGGGAGGGGGCTATGGCTACACCTTC.

This rearrangement joins TRBV7-9 to TRBJ2-7, with D possibly matching TRBD1 (5 bases). Germline-derived CDR1 and CDR2 are SEHNR and FQNEAQ (reference sequence). The CDR3 length is 14 residues. V was trimmed by 5 bases and J by 5 bases, leaving 16 bases between them. Here the CDR3 reads CASSANRNPNEQYF. CDR3 bases: TGTGCCAGCAGCGCCAACAGGAACCCTAACGAGCAGTACTTC.

The rearrangement uses TRBV4-3 and TRBJ2-1, with 9 positions matching TRBD2. Germline CDR1 is LGHNA and CDR2 is YSLEER. V shed 2 bases and J 8 bases; nucleotides not matched to a gene: 10. The CDR3 runs to 16 residues. The CDR3 coding sequence is TGCGCCAGCAGCCAACAGCGGGGGGACAGTTTCCATGAGCAGTTCTTC. It encodes CASSQQRGDSFHEQFF.

The chain joins TRBV28 to TRBJ1-2; D gene ambiguous. The germline CDR1 and CDR2 sequences are MDHEN and SYDVKM. V lost 5 bases to trimming and J lost 2 bases, with 3 bases between them. The CDR3 runs to 11 residues. Here the CDR3 reads CASSQNYGYTF. The CDR3 DNA is TGTGCCAGCAGTCAAAACTATGGCTACACCTTC.

The gene calls are TRBV7-2 and TRBJ1-4; 9 bases align to TRBD1. The trim removed 6 bases at V and 7 bases at J, leaving 9 bases unmatched. From germline, CDR1 is SGHTA and CDR2 FQGNSA. The CDR3 runs 15 residues. The CDR3 sequence: CASRPTGTGREKLFF. The CDR3, as DNA: TGTGCCAGCAGACCGACCGGGACAGGGCGTGAAAAACTGTTTTTT.

The chain recombines TRBV21-1 with TRBJ2-7; TRBD1 is taken as the D call from the table, unchecked against the DNA. TRBV21-1 is annotated as a pseudogene. CDR3 length: 15 amino acids. In DNA, the CDR3 is TGTGCCAGCAGCAAAGGGGACAGGGGGTGCTACGAGCAGTACTTC. Residues: CASSKGDRGCYEQYF.

This chain joins TRBV28 and TRBJ1-5, with TRBD1 matching 7 bases. V trimming: 4 bases; J trimming: 1 base; junction bases outside the gene matches: 4. From germline, CDR1 is MDHEN and CDR2 SYDVKM. The CDR3 has 15 residues. CDR3 protein: CASSSEGASNQPQHF. In nucleotides, the CDR3 is TGTGCCAGCAGTTCCGAGGGGGCAAGCAATCAGCCCCAGCATTTT. Looking up the rest from reference TRBV28 and TRBJ1-5 gives the full variable domain: DVKVTQSSRYLVKRTGEKVFLECVQDMDHENMFWYRQDPGLGLRLIYFSYDVKMKEKGDIPEGYSVSREKKERFSLILESASTNQTSMYLCASSSEGASNQPQHFGDGTRLSIL.

This rearrangement joins TRBV5-6 to TRBJ1-5; D uncertain. Deletions cut 0 bases from V and 5 bases from J, with 6 bases between. Germline V gives CDR1 SGHDT, CDR2 YYEEEE. The CDR3 consists of 13 residues. The CDR3 spells CASSLAGYQPQHF. Written as DNA, the CDR3 is TGTGCCAGCAGCTTGGCCGGTTATCAGCCCCAGCATTTT.